A selection of T cell receptor beta chains follows, all from one sample in a study of beta chain features in type 1 diabetes. Repertoires were generated with immunoSEQ multiplex PCR, while TCRdb's copy carries only in-frame clones and drops some. The sample holds about 320,000 clones, about 15% seen once. The sample consisted of central memory CD4+ T cells from blood. These receptors all stem from a man aged 25-45 years in good health. Each CDR3 is given with its conserved first and last residue. The order of the fields is D gene, J gene, clone size, V gene, CDR3 DNA, CDR3 protein. A D gene is named only where the DNA matches it firmly. Where a row states a size, it is once, few, many or the class of an expanded clone; other rows omit it.

>TRBD1|TRBJ1-5|NA|TRBV9
TGTGCCAGCAGTACAGGGGGCGCGATGGGTAGCAATCAGCCCCAGCATTTT
CASSTGGAMGSNQPQHF
>TRBD1|TRBJ1-4|many|TRBV18
TGTGCCAGCTCATCGGGACAGAAGTACGAAAAACTGTTTTTT
CASSSGQKYEKLFF
>TRBD1|TRBJ1-2|NA|TRBV5-6
TGTGCCAGCAGCAGAGACAGGGCGGGCTACACCTTC
CASSRDRAGYTF
>NA|TRBJ2-5|NA|TRBV11-3
TGTGCCAGCAGCCGTATGGGGACCCAGTACTTC
CASSRMGTQYF
>NA|TRBJ2-2|few|TRBV5-1
TGCGCCAGCAGCGCCGGACTAAGCGGAGGTACCGGGGAGCTGTTTTTT
CASSAGLSGGTGELFF
>NA|TRBJ2-5|NA|TRBV4-3
TGCGCCAGCAGCCAAGATCGGGCCCAAGAGACCCAGTACTTC
CASSQDRAQETQYF
>NA|TRBJ1-2|NA|TRBV19
TGTGCCAGTAGTGAGGGGGGCTATGGCTACACCTTC
CASSEGGYGYTF
>TRBD2|TRBJ2-1|NA|TRBV7-2
TGTGCCAGCAGCTTATCTAGCGGTGCCAATGAGCAGTTCTTC
CASSLSSGANEQFF
>TRBD1|TRBJ1-4|NA|TRBV11-3
TGTGCCAGCAGCCCGGGACAGGGGCGAGGGGCAACTAATGAAAAACTGTTTTTT
CASSPGQGRGATNEKLFF
>TRBD2|TRBJ2-7|few|TRBV6-6
TGTGCCAGCAGTTACAATGGAGCGGGGGGTGGCGACGAGCAGTACTTC
CASSYNGAGGGDEQYF
>NA|TRBJ1-5|few|TRBV7-9
TGTGCCAGCAGCTTAGCGACAGGACCCAATCAGCCCCAGCATTTT
CASSLATGPNQPQHF
>NA|TRBJ2-5|few|TRBV7-2
TGTGCCAGCAGCTTAATACAGGGAGAGACCCAGTACTTC
CASSLIQGETQYF
>TRBD1|TRBJ1-5|few|TRBV5-1
TGCGCCAGCAGCTTGGGGACCTTGGGACAGGGAAATCAGCCCCAGCATTTT
CASSLGTLGQGNQPQHF
>NA|TRBJ2-2|few|TRBV2
TGTGCCAGCAGTGAAGGACAGCCAGGGGAGCTGTTTTTT
CASSEGQPGELFF
>NA|TRBJ1-1|few|TRBV6-5
TGTGCCAGCAGTTTGGGGACGGAAGCTTTCTTT
CASSLGTEAFF
>NA|TRBJ1-6|NA|TRBV7-7
TGTGCCAGCAGCTTAGCAGGGAGTGGTAATTCACCCCTCCACTTT
CASSLAGSGNSPLHF
>NA|TRBJ2-3|few|TRBV7-9
TGTGCCAGCAGCCGTGTAGATACGCAGTATTTT
CASSRVDTQYF
>NA|TRBJ2-5|few|TRBV2
TGTGCCAGCTCTACTAAGGCGGGGCGCGGCCGGACCCAGTACTTC
CASSTKAGRGRTQYF
>NA|TRBJ2-2|NA|TRBV9
TGTGCCAGCAGCGTAAGAGGGGCTGGCGTGGAGCTGTTTTTT
CASSVRGAGVELFF
>TRBD2|TRBJ2-5|NA|TRBV5-4
TGTGCCAGCAGCTTAGGCGGTGTGCGGGGGCAAGAGACCCAGTACTTC
CASSLGGVRGQETQYF
>TRBD1|TRBJ1-6|NA|TRBV30
TGTGCCTGGAAGTCGGGACAGTTCAATTCACCCCTCCACTTT
CAWKSGQFNSPLHF
>TRBD2|TRBJ2-1|NA|TRBV11-2
TGTGCCAGCAGCTTCGCGGGGGGGGCCGGAAGTGAGCAGTTCTTC
CASSFAGGAGSEQFF
>NA|TRBJ2-1|many|TRBV11-1
TGTGCCAGCACTCCTGGGCTAGCGACCAATGAGCAGTTCTTC
CASTPGLATNEQFF
>NA|TRBJ2-1|NA|TRBV5-6
TGTGCCAGCAGCCCCACGGGGCTAAATGAGCAGTTCTTC
CASSPTGLNEQFF
>TRBD1|TRBJ1-2|NA|TRBV7-8
TGTGCCAGCAGCTTAACGACAGGGGTCTATGGCTACACCTTC
CASSLTTGVYGYTF
>NA|TRBJ2-3|NA|TRBV5-4
TGTGCCAGCAGCTCGAAGCTAGCCCGCGGGGGCCGGGATACGCAGTATTTT
CASSSKLARGGRDTQYF
>NA|TRBJ2-3|NA|TRBV10-2
TGCGCCAGCAGTGAGAGTGGAGATACGCAGTATTTT
CASSESGDTQYF
>NA|TRBJ2-1|few|TRBV14
TGTGCCAGCAGCCAAGGTTTTCAGGCCGAGCAGTTCTTC
CASSQGFQAEQFF
>NA|TRBJ2-1|few|TRBV4-1
TGCGCCAGCAGCCAAGATGTAGCGAACAATGAGCAGTTCTTC
CASSQDVANNEQFF
>NA|TRBJ2-4|few|TRBV11-2
TGTGCCAGCAGCTTAGGGGCCGTCAAAAACATTCAGTACTTC
CASSLGAVKNIQYF
>TRBD1|TRBJ1-5|NA|TRBV7-2
TGTGCCAGCAGCCAGGGGGCCCTAAGCAATCAGCCCCAGCATTTT
CASSQGALSNQPQHF
>NA|TRBJ1-4|NA|TRBV7-8
TGTGCCAGCAGCTTATTATCGGGGTCGGGTGAAAAACTGTTTTTT
CASSLLSGSGEKLFF
>NA|TRBJ2-6|NA|TRBV5-1
TGCGCCAGCAGCTTGGGTGGAACTGGGGCCAACGTCCTGACTTTC
CASSLGGTGANVLTF
>TRBD1|TRBJ2-5|few|TRBV11-3
TGTGCCAGCAGCTCTAGGACAGGCCAAGAGACCCAGTACTTC
CASSSRTGQETQYF
>NA|TRBJ1-6|NA|TRBV25-1
TGTGCCAGCAGTGACCCCGGGTATAATTCACCCCTCCACTTT
CASSDPGYNSPLHF
>NA|TRBJ2-1|few|TRBV7-9
TGTGCCAGCAGCCAATCGACAGCTTTGGATGAGCAGTTCTTC
CASSQSTALDEQFF
>NA|TRBJ1-3|few|TRBV9
TGTGCCAGCAGCCCTCAAGACATCATCTCTGGAAACACCATATATTTT
CASSPQDIISGNTIYF
>TRBD1|TRBJ2-4|few|TRBV5-4
TGTGCCAGCAGCGGGTCAGGGGGTGGCAAAAACATTCAGTACTTC
CASSGSGGGKNIQYF
>NA|TRBJ2-7|few|TRBV21-1
TGTGCCAGCAGCAGGGGGGGCGGGGGGCCCCCAAACTACGAGCAGTACTTC
CASSRGGGGPPNYEQYF
>TRBD2|TRBJ2-3|few|TRBV25-1
TGTGCCAGCACCGGGACTAGCGGGGGGCATACGCAGTATTTT
CASTGTSGGHTQYF
>NA|TRBJ2-2|few|TRBV11-3
TGTGCCAGCAGCGCGAAGAGAACCGGGGAGCTGTTTTTT
CASSAKRTGELFF
>NA|TRBJ2-6|NA|TRBV5-5
TGTGCCAGCAGCTTGGGGACCTCTGGGGCCAACGTCCTGACTTTC
CASSLGTSGANVLTF
>TRBD1|TRBJ1-1|few|TRBV2
TGTGCCTGCTCAGGGACAGGGGGCTTTCGGAACACTGAAGCTTTCTTT
CACSGTGGFRNTEAFF
>TRBD1|TRBJ2-2|few|TRBV5-5
TGTGCCAGCAGCCCGCGGGGGACAGGGGTTGCCGGGGAGCTGTTTTTT
CASSPRGTGVAGELFF
>TRBD1|TRBJ2-2|few|TRBV6-1
TGTGCCAGCAGTTCCAAACAGGGGGCGCGAGGGGAGCTGTTTTTT
CASSSKQGARGELFF
>NA|TRBJ2-6|many|TRBV28
TGTGCCAGCACCGGAGGGGGCCCGCTGACAGGCTCTGGGGCCAACGTCCTGACTTTC
CASTGGGPLTGSGANVLTF
>NA|TRBJ1-6|NA|TRBV5-1
TGCGCCAGCAGCTTGGTTGCCTGCCCCCACTTT
CASSLVACPHF
>TRBD1|TRBJ1-2|few|TRBV6-1
TGTGCCAGCAGTGTACTCCGGGACAGGGGTAACTATGGCTACACCTTC
CASSVLRDRGNYGYTF
>NA|TRBJ1-2|NA|TRBV2
TGTGCCAGCAGTGAGAGGAGCGGCATTAACTATGGCTACACCTTC
CASSERSGINYGYTF
>NA|TRBJ2-1|few|TRBV7-2
TGTGCCAGCAGCCCACCGGCCCCAACCAATGAGCAGTTCTTC
CASSPPAPTNEQFF
>NA|TRBJ2-1|NA|TRBV7-9
TGTGCCAGCAGCCCAGAGCACAATGAGCAGTTCTTC
CASSPEHNEQFF
>NA|TRBJ2-3|few|TRBV7-2
TGTGCCAGCAGCCCTCACCATACAGGCACAGATACGCAGTATTTT
CASSPHHTGTDTQYF
>NA|TRBJ2-5|few|TRBV19
TGTGCCAGTAGTACTACTCGAGAGACCCAGTACTTC
CASSTTRETQYF
>NA|TRBJ1-6|few|TRBV18
TGTGCCAGCTCACCAGGCAGGCTAGATAATTCACCCCTCCACTTT
CASSPGRLDNSPLHF